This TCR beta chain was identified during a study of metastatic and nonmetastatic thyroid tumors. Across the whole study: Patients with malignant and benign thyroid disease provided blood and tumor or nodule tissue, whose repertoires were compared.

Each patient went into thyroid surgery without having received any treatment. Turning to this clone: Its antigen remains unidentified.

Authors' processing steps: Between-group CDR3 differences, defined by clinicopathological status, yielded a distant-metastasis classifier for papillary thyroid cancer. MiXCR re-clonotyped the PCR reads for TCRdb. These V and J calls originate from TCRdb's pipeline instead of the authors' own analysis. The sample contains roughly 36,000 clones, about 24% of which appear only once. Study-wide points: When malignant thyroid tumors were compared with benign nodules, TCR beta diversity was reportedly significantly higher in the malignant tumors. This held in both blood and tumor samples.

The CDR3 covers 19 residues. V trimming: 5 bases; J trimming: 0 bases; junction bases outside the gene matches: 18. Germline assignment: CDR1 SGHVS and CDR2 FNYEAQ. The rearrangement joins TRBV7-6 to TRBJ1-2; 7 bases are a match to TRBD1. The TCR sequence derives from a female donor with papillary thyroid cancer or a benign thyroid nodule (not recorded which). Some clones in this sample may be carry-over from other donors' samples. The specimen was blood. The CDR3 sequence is CASSPRVRDSINPNYGYTF. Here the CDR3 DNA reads TGTGCCAGCAGCCCTAGAGTAAGGGACAGCATAAATCCTAACTATGGCTACACCTTC.